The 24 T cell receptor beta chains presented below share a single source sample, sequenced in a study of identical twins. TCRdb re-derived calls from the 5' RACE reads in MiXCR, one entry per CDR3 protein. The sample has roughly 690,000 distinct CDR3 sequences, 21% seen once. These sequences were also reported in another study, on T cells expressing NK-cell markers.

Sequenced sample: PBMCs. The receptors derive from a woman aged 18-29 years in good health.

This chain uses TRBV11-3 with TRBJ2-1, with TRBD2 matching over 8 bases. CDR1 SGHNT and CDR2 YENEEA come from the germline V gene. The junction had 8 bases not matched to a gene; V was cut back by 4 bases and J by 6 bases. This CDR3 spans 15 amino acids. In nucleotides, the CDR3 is TGTGCCAGCAGCTCCGGGGGGGCCGGGGGCAATGAGCAGTTCTTC. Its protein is CASSSGGAGGNEQFF. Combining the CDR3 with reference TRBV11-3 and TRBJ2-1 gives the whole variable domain EAGVVQSPRYKIIEKKQPVAFWCNPISGHNTLYWYLQNLGQGPELLIRYENEEAVDDSQLPKDRFSAERLKGVDSTLKIQPAELGDSAVYLCASSSGGAGGNEQFFGPGTRLTVL.

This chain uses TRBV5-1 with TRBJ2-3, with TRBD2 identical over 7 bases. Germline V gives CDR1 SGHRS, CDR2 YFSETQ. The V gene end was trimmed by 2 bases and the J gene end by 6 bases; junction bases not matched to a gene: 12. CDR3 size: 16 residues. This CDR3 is CASSFGNREVSDTQYF. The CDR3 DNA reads TGCGCCAGCAGCTTTGGGAACCGGGAGGTCAGCGATACGCAGTATTTT.

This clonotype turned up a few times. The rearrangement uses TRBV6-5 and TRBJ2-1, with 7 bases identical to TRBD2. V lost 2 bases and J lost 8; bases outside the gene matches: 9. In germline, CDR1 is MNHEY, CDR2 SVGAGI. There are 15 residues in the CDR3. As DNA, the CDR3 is TGTGCCAGCAGTTACGCCCCATGGGGGAGGGATGAGCAGTTCTTC. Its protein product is CASSYAPWGRDEQFF.

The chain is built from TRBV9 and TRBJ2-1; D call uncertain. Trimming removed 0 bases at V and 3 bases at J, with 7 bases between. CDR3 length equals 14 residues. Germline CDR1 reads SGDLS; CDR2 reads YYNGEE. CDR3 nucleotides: TGTGCCAGCAGCGTAGTTCCCAGCTACAATGAGCAGTTCTTC. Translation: CASSVVPSYNEQFF.

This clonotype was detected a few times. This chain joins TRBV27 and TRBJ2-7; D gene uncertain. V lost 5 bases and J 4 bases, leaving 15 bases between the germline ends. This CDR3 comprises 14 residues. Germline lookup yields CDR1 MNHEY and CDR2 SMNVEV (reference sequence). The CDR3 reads CASSAISIGYEQYF. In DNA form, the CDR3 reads TGTGCCAGCAGTGCCATTTCGATCGGGTACGAGCAGTACTTC.

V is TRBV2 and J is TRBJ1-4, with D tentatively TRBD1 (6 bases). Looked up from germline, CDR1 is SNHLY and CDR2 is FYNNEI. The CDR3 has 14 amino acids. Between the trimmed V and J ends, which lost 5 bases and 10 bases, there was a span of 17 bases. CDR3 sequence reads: CASSTSGAQGKLFF. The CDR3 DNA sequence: TGTGCCAGCAGTACCTCAGGGGCCCAGGGAAAACTGTTTTTT.

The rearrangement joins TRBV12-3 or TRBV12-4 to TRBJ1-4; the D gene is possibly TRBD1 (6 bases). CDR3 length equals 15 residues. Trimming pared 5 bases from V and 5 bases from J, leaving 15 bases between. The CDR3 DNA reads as TGTGCCAGCAGTAACGGACAGCTCGTAAATGAAAAACTGTTTTTT. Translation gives CASSNGQLVNEKLFF.

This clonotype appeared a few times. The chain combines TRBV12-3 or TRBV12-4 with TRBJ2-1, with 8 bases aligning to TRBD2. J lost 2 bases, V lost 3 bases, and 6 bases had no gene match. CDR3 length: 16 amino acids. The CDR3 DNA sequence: TGTGCCAGCAGTTTTCACACTAGCGGACCCTACAATGAGCAGTTCTTC. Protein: CASSFHTSGPYNEQFF.

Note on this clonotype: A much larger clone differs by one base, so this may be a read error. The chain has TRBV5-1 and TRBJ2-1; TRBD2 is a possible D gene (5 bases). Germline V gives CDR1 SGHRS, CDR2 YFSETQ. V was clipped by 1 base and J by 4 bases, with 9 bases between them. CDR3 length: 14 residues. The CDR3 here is CASSLRPGYNEQFF. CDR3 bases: TGCGCCAGCAGCTTGCGTCCGGGGTACAATGAGCAGTTCTTC.

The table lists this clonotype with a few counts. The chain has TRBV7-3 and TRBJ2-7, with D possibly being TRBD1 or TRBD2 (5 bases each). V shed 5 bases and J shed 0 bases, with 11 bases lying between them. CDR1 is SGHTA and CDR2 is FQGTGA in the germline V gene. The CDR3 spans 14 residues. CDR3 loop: CASSREGSSYEQYF. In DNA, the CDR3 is TGTGCCAGCAGCCGCGAGGGGAGCTCCTACGAGCAGTACTTC.

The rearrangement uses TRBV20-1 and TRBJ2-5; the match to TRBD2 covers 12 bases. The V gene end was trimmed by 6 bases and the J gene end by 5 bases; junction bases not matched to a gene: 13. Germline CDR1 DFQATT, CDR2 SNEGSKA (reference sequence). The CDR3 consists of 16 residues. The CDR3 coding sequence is TGCAGTGCCGGTCTAGCGGGAGGGCCAGGCGGGGAGACCCAGTACTTC. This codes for CSAGLAGGPGGETQYF.

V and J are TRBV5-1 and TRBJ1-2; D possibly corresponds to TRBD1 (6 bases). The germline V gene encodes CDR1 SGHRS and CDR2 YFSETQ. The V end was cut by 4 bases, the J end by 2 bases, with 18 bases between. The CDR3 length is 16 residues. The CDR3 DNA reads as TGCGCCAGCAGCCACGACCGGGACACAAACAACTATGGCTACACCTTC. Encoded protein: CASSHDRDTNNYGYTF.

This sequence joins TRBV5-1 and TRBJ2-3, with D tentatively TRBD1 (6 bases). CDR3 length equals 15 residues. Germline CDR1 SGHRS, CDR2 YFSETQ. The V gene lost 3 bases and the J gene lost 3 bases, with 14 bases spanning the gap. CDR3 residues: CASSYRQGSTDTQYF. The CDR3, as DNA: TGCGCCAGCAGCTACCGCCAGGGGAGTACAGATACGCAGTATTTT.

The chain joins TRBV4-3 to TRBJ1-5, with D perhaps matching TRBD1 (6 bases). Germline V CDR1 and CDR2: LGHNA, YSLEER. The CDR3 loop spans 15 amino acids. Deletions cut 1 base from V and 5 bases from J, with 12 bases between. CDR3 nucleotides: TGCGCCAGCAGCCAAGTTCCAGGGGCGGATCAGCCCCAGCATTTT. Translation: CASSQVPGADQPQHF.

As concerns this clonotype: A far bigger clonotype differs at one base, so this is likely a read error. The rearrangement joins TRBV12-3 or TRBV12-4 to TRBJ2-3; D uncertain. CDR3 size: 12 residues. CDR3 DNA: TGTGCCAACAGTTTTTTGACAGATACGCAGTATTTT. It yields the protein CANSFLTDTQYF.

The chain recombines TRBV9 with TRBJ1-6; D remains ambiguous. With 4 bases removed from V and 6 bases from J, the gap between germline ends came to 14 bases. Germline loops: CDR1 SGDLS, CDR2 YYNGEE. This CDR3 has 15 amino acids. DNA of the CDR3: TGTGCCAGCAGCCCCCAAGAGGCCACTAATTCACCCCTCCACTTT. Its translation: CASSPQEATNSPLHF. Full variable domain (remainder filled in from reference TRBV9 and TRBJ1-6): DSGVTQTPKHLITATGQRVTLRCSPRSGDLSVYWYQQSLDQGLQFLIQYYNGEERAKGNILERFSAQQFPDLHSELNLSSLELGDSALYFCASSPQEATNSPLHFGNGTRLTVT.

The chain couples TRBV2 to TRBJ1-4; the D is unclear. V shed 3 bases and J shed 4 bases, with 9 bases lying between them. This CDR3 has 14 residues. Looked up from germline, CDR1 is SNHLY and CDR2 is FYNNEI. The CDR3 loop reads CASSEGKYNEKLFF. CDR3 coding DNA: TGTGCCAGCAGTGAGGGGAAGTATAATGAAAAACTGTTTTTT.

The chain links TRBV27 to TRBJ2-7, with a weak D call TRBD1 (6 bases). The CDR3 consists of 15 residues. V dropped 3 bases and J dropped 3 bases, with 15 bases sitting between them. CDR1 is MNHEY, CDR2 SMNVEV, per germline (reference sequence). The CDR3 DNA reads TGTGCCAGCAGTTTTCTAGCCGGGACATACTACGAGCAGTACTTC. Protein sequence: CASSFLAGTYYEQYF.

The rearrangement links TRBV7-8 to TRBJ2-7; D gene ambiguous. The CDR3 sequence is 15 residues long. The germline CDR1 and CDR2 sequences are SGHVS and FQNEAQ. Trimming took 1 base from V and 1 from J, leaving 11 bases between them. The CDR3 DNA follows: TGTGCCAGCAGCTTAGGGGTTTGGGGATCCTACGAGCAGTACTTC. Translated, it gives CASSLGVWGSYEQYF.

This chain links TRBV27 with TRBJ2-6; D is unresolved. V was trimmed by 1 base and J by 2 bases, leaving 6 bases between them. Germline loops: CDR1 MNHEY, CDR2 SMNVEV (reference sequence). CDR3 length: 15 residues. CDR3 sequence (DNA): TGTGCCAGCAGTTTATGGCCTCCTGGGGCCAACGTCCTGACTTTC. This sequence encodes CASSLWPPGANVLTF. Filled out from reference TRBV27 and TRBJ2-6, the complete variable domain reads EAQVTQNPRYLITVTGKKLTVTCSQNMNHEYMSWYRQDPGLGLRQIYYSMNVEVTDKGDVPEGYKVSRKEKRNFPLILESPSPNQTSLYFCASSLWPPGANVLTFGAGSRLTVL.

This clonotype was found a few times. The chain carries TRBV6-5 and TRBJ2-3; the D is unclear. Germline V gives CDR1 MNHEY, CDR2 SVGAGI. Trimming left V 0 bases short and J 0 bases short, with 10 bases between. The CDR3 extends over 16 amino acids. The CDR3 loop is CASSYSIDGSTDTQYF. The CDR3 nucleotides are TGTGCCAGCAGTTACTCCATCGATGGTAGCACAGATACGCAGTATTTT.

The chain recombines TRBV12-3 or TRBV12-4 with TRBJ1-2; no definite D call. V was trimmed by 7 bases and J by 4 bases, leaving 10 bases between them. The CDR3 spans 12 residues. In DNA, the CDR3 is TGTGCCAGCATGGAGACGGGCTATGGCTACACCTTC. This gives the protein CASMETGYGYTF.

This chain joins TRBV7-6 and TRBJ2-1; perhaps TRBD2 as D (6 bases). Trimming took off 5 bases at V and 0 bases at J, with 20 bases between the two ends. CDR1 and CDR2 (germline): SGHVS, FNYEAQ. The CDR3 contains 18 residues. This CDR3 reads CASSGGTPAPSSYNEQFF. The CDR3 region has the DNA TGTGCCAGCAGCGGAGGGACCCCCGCTCCGAGCTCCTACAATGAGCAGTTCTTC.

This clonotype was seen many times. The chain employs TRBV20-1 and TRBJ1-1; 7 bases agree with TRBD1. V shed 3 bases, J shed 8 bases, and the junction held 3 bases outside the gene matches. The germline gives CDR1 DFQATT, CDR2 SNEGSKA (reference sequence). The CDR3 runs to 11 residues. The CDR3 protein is CSARRGGEAFF. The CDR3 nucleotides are TGCAGTGCTAGGAGAGGGGGCGAAGCTTTCTTT.